This T cell receptor (beta chain) emerged from a study of T-cell memory formation after mild COVID-19. Findings of the study overall: Pre-infection memory showed some responding clones, and this suggested that cross-reactive memory joined.

This clonotype appeared a few times. Its target is not known. TCRdb processed the 5' RACE reads anew with MiXCR; each CDR3 protein has one entry. The data hold 200,000 to 250,000 distinct CDR3 sequences, with over 8.5% observed a single time. The V end lost 7 bases, the J end lost 0 bases, and 16 bases lay between the germline ends. CDR1 and CDR2 from the germline V gene are MRHNA and SNTAGT. The CDR3 spans 16 residues. The source material was PBMCs or a T cell subset sorted from them (not recorded which). The chain carries TRBV6-4 and TRBJ2-1, with D hard to call. The clonotype comes from a man aged 18 to 35 who had mild COVID-19 (a few samples of this study predate the infection). Cell type and time point are not known. For the CDR3, the DNA is TGTGCCAGCAAACGAGACCACTATGTCTCCTACAATGAGCAGTTCTTC. Translated, it gives CASKRDHYVSYNEQFF.